The 13 T cell receptor beta chains reported below all come from one sample, sequenced in a study of T cells in Graves' hyperthyroidism and ophthalmopathy. Researchers amplified the TCR beta CDR3 regions from RNA transcripts. First-round RT-PCR targeting the TCR CDR3 was performed with the HTBI primer set. TCRdb ran MiXCR on the multiplex PCR reads and lists one entry per CDR3 protein. The sample yields approximately 380,000 distinct CDR3 sequences, approximately 19% seen once. The sequenced material came from blood. The receptors derive from a woman aged 18-30 years with Graves' hyperthyroidism.

Many counts were recorded for this clonotype. The chain has TRBV12-3 or TRBV12-4 and TRBJ2-5; D perhaps matches TRBD2 (5 bases). This CDR3 has 13 residues. V was shortened by 7 bases and J by 5 bases, with 14 bases between the two germline ends. The CDR3: CASTVRGGETQYF. Here the CDR3 DNA reads TGTGCCAGCACAGTCCGGGGTGGGGAGACCCAGTACTTC.

This clonotype has at least ten counts. This chain links TRBV10-3 with TRBJ1-2; no reliable D call. V was pared by 3 bases and J by 5 bases, with 10 bases between. Germline V gene data show CDR1 as ENHRY and CDR2 as SYGVKD. The CDR3 contains 13 residues. The CDR3 sequence is CAISEELVYGYTF. The CDR3 nucleotides are TGTGCCATCAGTGAAGAGTTGGTATATGGCTACACCTTC.

This clonotype occurred many times. V usage is TRBV6-5 and J usage is TRBJ2-7, with TRBD1 matching over 12 bases. The junction had 10 bases not matched to a gene; V was cut back by 5 bases and J by 2 bases. Germline CDR1 MNHEY, CDR2 SVGAGI. The length of the CDR3 is 17 residues. For the CDR3, the DNA is TGTGCCAGCAGTATACCGGGACAGGGGGCGATTCCCTACGAGCAGTACTTC. Its protein is CASSIPGQGAIPYEQYF.

Note on this clonotype: Germline is not matched at one junction end, which may reflect a read error. The J gene is TRBJ2-7, the V gene TRBV5-8; tentatively, D is TRBD1 (5 bases). This CDR3 contains 11 residues. Per the germline V gene, CDR1 is SGHTS and CDR2 is YDEGEE. The CDR3 bases are TGTGCCAGCAGCTTGGCGGCAGGGAACGCGTTC. Amino acid sequence: CASSLAAGNAF.

This sequence joins TRBV27 and TRBJ2-7; a weak D match, TRBD1 (5 bases). In germline, CDR1 is MNHEY, CDR2 SMNVEV (reference sequence). The V and J ends lost 5 bases and 4 bases respectively, with 9 bases between them. The CDR3 is 12 amino acids. Here the CDR3 reads CASSAAGYEQYF. CDR3 DNA: TGTGCCAGCAGTGCCGCAGGGTACGAGCAGTACTTC.

A note on this clonotype: This likely comes from a read error, as the CDR3 has no conserved phenylalanine or tryptophan at its end. V usage is TRBV6-5 and J usage is TRBJ2-7; D possibly matches TRBD1 or TRBD2 (5 bases each). Germline-derived CDR1 and CDR2 are MNHEY and SVGAGI. The CDR3 is 14 residues long. Trimming pared 3 bases from V and 3 bases from J, leaving 12 bases between. The CDR3 DNA reads as TGTGCCAGCAGTTATCCGGGACGGGACTACGAGCAGTACCTC. Translating gives CASSYPGRDYEQYL.

The table lists this clonotype with many counts. One junction end disagrees with the germline gene, perhaps due to a read error. The chain uses TRBV10-3 and TRBJ2-7; D is uncertain. Germline CDR1 and CDR2: ENHRY and SYGVKD. CDR3 length: 13 residues. The CDR3 sequence is CAISESAPPSRSF. CDR3 in DNA: TGTGCCATCAGTGAGTCGGCCCCACCAAGCCGAAGCTTC.

In its sample, this clonotype was seen a few times. A read error may be the cause here, since a much bigger clone is one base away. The CDR3 sequence: CAISEVNQPQHF. CDR3 sequence (DNA): TGTGCCATCAGTGAGGTGAATCAGCCCCAGCATTTT. This chain joins TRBV10-3 and TRBJ1-5, with D unresolved. CDR3 length: 12 amino acids. CDR1 is ENHRY, CDR2 SYGVKD, per germline. Trimming removed 2 bases at V and 4 bases at J, with 3 bases between.

The V gene is TRBV4-1, the J gene TRBJ1-1, with D possibly TRBD1 on 5 matching bases. Deletions cut 1 base from V and 6 bases from J, with 9 bases between. The CDR3 has 13 residues. In germline, CDR1 is MGHRA, CDR2 YSYEKL. The chain's CDR3 is CASSQAGTAEAFF. DNA for the CDR3: TGCGCCAGCAGCCAAGCGGGGACCGCTGAAGCTTTCTTT.

This chain uses TRBV5-5 with TRBJ1-1, with 9 bases identical to TRBD1. Per the germline V gene, CDR1 is SGHKS and CDR2 is YYEKEE (reference sequence). CDR3 length: 16 residues. With 4 bases clipped from V and 0 bases from J, the junction kept 7 bases outside the gene matches. CDR3 region: CASSLGQGLMNTEAFF. In DNA, the CDR3 is TGTGCCAGCAGCCTGGGACAGGGACTTATGAACACTGAAGCTTTCTTT.

This clonotype was observed at least ten times. V gene TRBV11-2 combines with J gene TRBJ2-2, with D unclear. The germline V gene encodes CDR1 SGHAT and CDR2 FQNNGV. CDR3 length: 14 residues. Deletions cut 3 bases from V and 0 bases from J, with 5 bases between. Here the CDR3 reads CASSFQPNTGELFF. DNA of the CDR3: TGTGCCAGCAGCTTCCAGCCGAACACCGGGGAGCTGTTTTTT.

This clonotype was seen repeatedly, ten times or more. The CDR3 DNA follows: TGTGCCACCAGTGACATTCAGGGGATCACAGATACGCAGTATTTT. Residues: CATSDIQGITDTQYF. V and J are TRBV24-1 and TRBJ2-3; D is perhaps TRBD1 (6 bases). V lost 4 bases, J lost 2 bases, and 12 bases lay in between. Germline V gives CDR1 KGHDR, CDR2 SFDVKD. The CDR3 sequence is 15 residues long.

This clonotype has at least ten counts. The V and J genes are TRBV20-1 and TRBJ1-5; D unresolved. The CDR3 covers 14 residues. Germline V gives CDR1 DFQATT, CDR2 SNEGSKA (reference sequence). Trimming took off 0 bases at V and 7 bases at J, with 13 bases between the two ends. CDR3 protein: CSAREGNPEQPQHF. CDR3 coding DNA: TGCAGTGCTAGAGAAGGGAATCCAGAACAGCCCCAGCATTTT.